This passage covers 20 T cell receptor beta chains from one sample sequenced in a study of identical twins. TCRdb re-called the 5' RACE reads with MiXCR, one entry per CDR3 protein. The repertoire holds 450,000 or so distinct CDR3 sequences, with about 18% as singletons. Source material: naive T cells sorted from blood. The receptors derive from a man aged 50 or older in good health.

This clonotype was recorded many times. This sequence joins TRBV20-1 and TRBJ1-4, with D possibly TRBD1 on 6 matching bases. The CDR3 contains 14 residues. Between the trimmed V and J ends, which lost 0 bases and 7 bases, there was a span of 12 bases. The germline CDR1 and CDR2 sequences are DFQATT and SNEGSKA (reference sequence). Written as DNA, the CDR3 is TGCAGTGCTAGAGATCCCAGGGGTAGTGAAAAACTGTTTTTT. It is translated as CSARDPRGSEKLFF.

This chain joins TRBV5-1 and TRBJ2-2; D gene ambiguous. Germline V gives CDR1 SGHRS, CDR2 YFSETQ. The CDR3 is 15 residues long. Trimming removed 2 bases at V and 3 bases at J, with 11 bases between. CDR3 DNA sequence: TGCGCCAGCAGCTTTAAGGGCTTTGACACCGGGGAGCTGTTTTTT. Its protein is CASSFKGFDTGELFF. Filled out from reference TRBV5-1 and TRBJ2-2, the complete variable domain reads KAGVTQTPRYLIKTRGQQVTLSCSPISGHRSVSWYQQTPGQGLQFLFEYFSETQRNKGNFPGRFSGRQFSNSRSEMNVSTLELGDSALYLCASSFKGFDTGELFFGEGSRLTVL.

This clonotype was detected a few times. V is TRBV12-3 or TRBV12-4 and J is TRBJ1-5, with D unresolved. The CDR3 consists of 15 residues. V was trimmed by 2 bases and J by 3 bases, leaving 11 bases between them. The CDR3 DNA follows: TGTGCCAGCAGTTTAAGTTGGTATGACAATCAGCCCCAGCATTTT. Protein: CASSLSWYDNQPQHF.

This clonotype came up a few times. The CDR3 bases are TGTGCCAGCAGCCAGGCTCCGGGACTAGCGGGGGGAGGAGCAGATACGCAGTATTTT. Translated: CASSQAPGLAGGGADTQYF. V is TRBV3-1 and J is TRBJ2-3; 15 positions agree with TRBD2. There are 19 residues in the CDR3. Germline trimming cut 3 bases from V and 4 bases from J; bases unmatched to any gene: 11. Per the germline V gene, CDR1 is LGHDT and CDR2 is YNNKEL (reference sequence).

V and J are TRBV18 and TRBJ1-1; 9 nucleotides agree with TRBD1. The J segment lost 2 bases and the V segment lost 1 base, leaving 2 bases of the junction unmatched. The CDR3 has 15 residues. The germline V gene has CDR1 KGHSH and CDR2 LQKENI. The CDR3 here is CASSPRQGENTEAFF. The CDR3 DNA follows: TGTGCCAGCTCACCACGACAGGGGGAAAACACTGAAGCTTTCTTT.

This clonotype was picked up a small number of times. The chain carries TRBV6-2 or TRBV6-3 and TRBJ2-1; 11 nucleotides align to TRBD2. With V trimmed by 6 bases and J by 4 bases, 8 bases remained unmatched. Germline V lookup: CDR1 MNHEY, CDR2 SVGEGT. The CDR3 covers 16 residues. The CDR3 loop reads CASRAPGTSGYNEQFF. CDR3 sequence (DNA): TGTGCCAGCAGGGCCCCCGGGACTAGCGGATACAATGAGCAGTTCTTC.

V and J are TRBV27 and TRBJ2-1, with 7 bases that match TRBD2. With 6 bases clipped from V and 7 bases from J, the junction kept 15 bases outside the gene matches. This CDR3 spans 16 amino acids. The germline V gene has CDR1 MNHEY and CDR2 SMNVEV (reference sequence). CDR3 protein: CASSPGRVRWGNEQFF. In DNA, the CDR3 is TGTGCCAGCAGCCCAGGGAGGGTTCGGTGGGGGAATGAGCAGTTCTTC.

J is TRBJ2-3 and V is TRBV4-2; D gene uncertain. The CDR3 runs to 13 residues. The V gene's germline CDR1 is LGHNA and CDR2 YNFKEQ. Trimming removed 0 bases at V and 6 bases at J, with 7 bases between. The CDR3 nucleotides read TGTGCCAGCAGCCAAGATTTGGGGGATACGCAGTATTTT. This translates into CASSQDLGDTQYF.

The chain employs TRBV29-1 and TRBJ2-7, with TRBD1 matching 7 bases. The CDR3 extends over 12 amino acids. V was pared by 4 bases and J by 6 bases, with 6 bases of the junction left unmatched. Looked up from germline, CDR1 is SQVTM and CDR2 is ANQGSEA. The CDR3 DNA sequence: TGCAGCGTTGGTTACAGGGGAACCGAGCAGTACTTC. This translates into CSVGYRGTEQYF.

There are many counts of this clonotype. CDR3 nucleotide sequence: TGCGCCAGCAGCCCGGCAGGGACCCAAGAGACCCAGTACTTC. Protein sequence: CASSPAGTQETQYF. This chain uses TRBV5-1 with TRBJ2-5; D may be TRBD1 or TRBD2 (5 bases each). Trimming pared 4 bases from V and 1 base from J, leaving 11 bases between. Germline CDR1 is SGHRS and CDR2 is YFSETQ. The CDR3 totals 14 residues.

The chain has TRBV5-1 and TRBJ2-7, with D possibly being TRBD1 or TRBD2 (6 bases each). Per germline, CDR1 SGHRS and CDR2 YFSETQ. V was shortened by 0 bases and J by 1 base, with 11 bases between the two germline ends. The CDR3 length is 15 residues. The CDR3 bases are TGCGCCAGCAGCTTGGCCGGGGGCGAGTCCTACGAGCAGTACTTC. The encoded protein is CASSLAGGESYEQYF.

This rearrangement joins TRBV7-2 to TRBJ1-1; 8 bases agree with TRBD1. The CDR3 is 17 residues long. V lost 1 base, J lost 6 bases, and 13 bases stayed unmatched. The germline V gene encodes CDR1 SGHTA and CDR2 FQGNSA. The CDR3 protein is CASSLVGQGALQAEAFF. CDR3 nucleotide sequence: TGTGCCAGCAGCTTAGTAGGTCAGGGGGCACTTCAGGCTGAAGCTTTCTTT.

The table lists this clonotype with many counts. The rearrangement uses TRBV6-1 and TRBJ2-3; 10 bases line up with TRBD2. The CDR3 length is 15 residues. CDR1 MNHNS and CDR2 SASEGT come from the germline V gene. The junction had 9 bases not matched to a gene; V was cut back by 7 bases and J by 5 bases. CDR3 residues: CASTESGGAIDTQYF. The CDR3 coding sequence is TGTGCCAGCACAGAGAGCGGGGGGGCCATAGATACGCAGTATTTT.

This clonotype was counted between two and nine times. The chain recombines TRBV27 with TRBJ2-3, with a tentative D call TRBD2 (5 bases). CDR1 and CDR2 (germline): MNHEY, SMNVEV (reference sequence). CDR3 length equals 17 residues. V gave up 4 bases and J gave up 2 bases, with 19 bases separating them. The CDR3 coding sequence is TGTGCCAGCAGTTCCCTCGCAGGTGGGAGAACCACAGATACGCAGTATTTT. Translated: CASSSLAGGRTTDTQYF.

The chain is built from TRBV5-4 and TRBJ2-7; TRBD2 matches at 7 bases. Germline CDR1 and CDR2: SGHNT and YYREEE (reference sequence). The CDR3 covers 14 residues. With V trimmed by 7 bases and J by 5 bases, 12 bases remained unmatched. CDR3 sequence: CASLRGVPTHEQYF. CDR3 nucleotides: TGTGCCAGCCTACGGGGGGTCCCGACCCACGAGCAGTACTTC.

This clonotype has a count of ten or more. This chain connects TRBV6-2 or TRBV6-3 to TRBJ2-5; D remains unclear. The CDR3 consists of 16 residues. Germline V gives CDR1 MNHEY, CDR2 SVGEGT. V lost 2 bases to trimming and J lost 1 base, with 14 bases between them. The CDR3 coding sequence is TGTGCCAGCAGTTACCTCGGCCTTTCGACCCAAGAGACCCAGTACTTC. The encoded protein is CASSYLGLSTQETQYF.

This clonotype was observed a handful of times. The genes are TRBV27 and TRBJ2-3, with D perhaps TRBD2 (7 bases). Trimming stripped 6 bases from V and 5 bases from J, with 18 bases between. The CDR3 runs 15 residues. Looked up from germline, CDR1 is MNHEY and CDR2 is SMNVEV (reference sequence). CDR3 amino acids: CASSMGAGVIDTQYF. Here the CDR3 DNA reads TGTGCCAGCAGCATGGGGGCGGGGGTAATAGATACGCAGTATTTT.

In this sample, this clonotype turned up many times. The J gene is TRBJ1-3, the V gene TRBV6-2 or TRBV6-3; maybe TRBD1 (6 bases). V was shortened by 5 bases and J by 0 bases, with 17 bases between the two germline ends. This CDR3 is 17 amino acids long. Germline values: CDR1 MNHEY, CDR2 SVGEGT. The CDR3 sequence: CASSTRRTAPSGNTIYF. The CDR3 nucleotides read TGTGCCAGCAGTACCCGCCGGACAGCACCCTCTGGAAACACCATATATTTT.

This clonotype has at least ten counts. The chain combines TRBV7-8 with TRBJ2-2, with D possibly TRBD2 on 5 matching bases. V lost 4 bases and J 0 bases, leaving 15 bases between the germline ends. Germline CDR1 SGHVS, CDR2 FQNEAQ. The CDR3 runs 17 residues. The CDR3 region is CASSSGLHGANTGELFF. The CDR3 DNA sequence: TGTGCCAGCAGCTCCGGACTGCACGGCGCGAACACCGGGGAGCTGTTTTTT.

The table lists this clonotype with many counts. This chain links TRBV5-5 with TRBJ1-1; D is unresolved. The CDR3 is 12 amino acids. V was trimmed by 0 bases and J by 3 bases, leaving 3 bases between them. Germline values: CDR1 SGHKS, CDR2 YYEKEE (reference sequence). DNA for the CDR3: TGTGCCAGCAGCTTGGGGGACACTGAAGCTTTCTTT. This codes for CASSLGDTEAFF.